A single sample gave rise to the 26 T cell receptor beta chains below, sequenced in a study of blood T cells in healthy people across ages (dated by TCRdb to the mid-2010s). To prepare the library, 5' RACE was applied. Sequencing instrument: Illumina HiSeq 2500. The second PCR ran for roughly 7 to 12 cycles and used a J-beta primer mix along with a sample-barcoded 5' primer. TCRdb cleaned the public reads at Q25 with fastp, built clones with MiXCR and kept in-frame beta chains. CDR3 protein sequences are deduplicated, and each keeps its most common genes and DNA. This sample gives fewer than 1.5 million distinct CDR3 sequences in total; roughly 40% of them show up just once. Jointly, the top ten make up around 8% of the sample. Sequenced material: blood. The receptors shown here come from a woman aged 18-29 years in good health.

The gene calls are TRBV5-1 and TRBJ1-4; D remains ambiguous. CDR1 is SGHRS, CDR2 YFSETQ, per germline. Trimming took 5 bases from V and 0 from J, leaving 11 bases between them. The CDR3 contains 15 residues. CDR3 in DNA: TGCGCCAGCAGGCAATACACATCAACTAATGAAAAACTGTTTTTT. Amino acids: CASRQYTSTNEKLFF. Full variable domain (missing parts from reference TRBV5-1 and TRBJ1-4): KAGVTQTPRYLIKTRGQQVTLSCSPISGHRSVSWYQQTPGQGLQFLFEYFSETQRNKGNFPGRFSGRQFSNSRSEMNVSTLELGDSALYLCASRQYTSTNEKLFFGSGTQLSVL.

This clonotype was seen ten or more times. The chain recombines TRBV6-1 with TRBJ2-1, with 7 bases identical to TRBD2. The CDR3 is 15 residues long. The germline V gene has CDR1 MNHNS and CDR2 SASEGT. V gave up 6 bases and J gave up 0 bases; unmatched junction bases: 5. In DNA form, the CDR3 reads TGTGCCAGCAGCCGCGGGAGAAGCTCCTACAATGAGCAGTTCTTC. Translated: CASSRGRSSYNEQFF.

The chain couples TRBV12-3 or TRBV12-4 to TRBJ2-5; D call uncertain. V was pared by 8 bases and J by 5 bases, with 9 bases between. The CDR3 totals 11 residues. This CDR3 reads CASGRRETQYF. The CDR3 region has the DNA TGTGCCAGCGGGCGGCGGGAGACCCAGTACTTC.

CDR3 bases: TGTGCCAGCAGTTCCCGGACAGGGGAGACCCAGTACTTC. Translating it yields CASSSRTGETQYF. This sequence joins TRBV27 and TRBJ2-5; 8 nucleotides match TRBD1. V lost 4 bases, J lost 5 bases, and 3 bases stayed unmatched. There are 13 residues in the CDR3. Germline V gene data show CDR1 as MNHEY and CDR2 as SMNVEV (reference sequence).

The chain employs TRBV2 and TRBJ2-1; D unclear. Germline loops: CDR1 SNHLY, CDR2 FYNNEI. The V end lost 5 bases, the J end lost 8 bases, and 7 bases lay between the germline ends. The CDR3 is 11 residues long. The CDR3 reads CASSRSDEQFF. In DNA, the CDR3 is TGTGCCAGCAGTAGGTCCGATGAGCAGTTCTTC.

This clonotype has more than one count but fewer than ten. The chain is built from TRBV20-1 and TRBJ1-1; D not resolved. CDR1 is DFQATT and CDR2 is SNEGSKA in the germline V gene (reference sequence). Trimming removed 2 bases at V and 0 bases at J, with 10 bases between. The CDR3 runs to 14 residues. The CDR3 is CSARTRRLNTEAFF. The CDR3 nucleotides read TGCAGTGCTAGAACCCGGCGGCTGAACACTGAAGCTTTCTTT.

This clonotype was seen more than once but under ten times. V and J are TRBV12-3 or TRBV12-4 and TRBJ1-1; no clear D gene. This CDR3 contains 13 residues. V lost 8 bases and J 2 bases, leaving 12 bases between the germline ends. The DNA of the CDR3 is TGTGCCAGCCAACGGCTTTCAAACACTGAAGCTTTCTTT. The encoded protein is CASQRLSNTEAFF.

A few counts support this clonotype. This chain links TRBV6-1 with TRBJ2-3; 8 nucleotides agree with TRBD2. This CDR3 region has 15 residues. Germline V gene lookup returns CDR1 MNHNS and CDR2 SASEGT. V was pared by 7 bases and J by 1 base, with 7 bases of the junction left unmatched. The CDR3 DNA is TGTGCCAGCATTTTGACTAGCGTCCGCACAGATACGCAGTATTTT. Translated, it gives CASILTSVRTDTQYF.

The gene calls are TRBV7-9 and TRBJ2-7; 7 nucleotides line up with TRBD1. This CDR3 contains 15 residues. CDR1 is SEHNR, CDR2 FQNEAQ, per germline (reference sequence). V trimming: 4 bases; J trimming: 3 bases; junction bases outside the gene matches: 9. This CDR3 reads CASSSTGTDYYEQYF. Written as DNA, the CDR3 is TGTGCCAGCAGCTCAACCGGGACAGACTACTACGAGCAGTACTTC. Filled out from reference TRBV7-9 and TRBJ2-7, the complete variable domain reads DTGVSQNPRHKITKRGQNVTFRCDPISEHNRLYWYRQTLGQGPEFLTYFQNEAQLEKSRLLSDRFSAERPKGSFSTLEIQRTEQGDSAMYLCASSSTGTDYYEQYFGPGTRLTVT.

In its sample, this clonotype was seen many times. DNA of the CDR3: TGCAGCGTTGGAGTGGACAGGGTGGGTGGCTACACCTTC. This gives the protein CSVGVDRVGGYTF. V usage is TRBV29-1 and J usage is TRBJ1-2; 8 positions match TRBD1. CDR1 is SQVTM, CDR2 ANQGSEA, per germline. The CDR3 is 13 amino acids. J gave up 7 bases and V 4 bases, and 8 bases lay outside the gene matches.

A few counts support this clonotype. V and J are TRBV12-5 and TRBJ2-2, with D perhaps matching TRBD2 (5 bases). CDR3 length equals 16 residues. Germline V gives CDR1 LGHNT, CDR2 FRNRAP. Trimming cost V 2 bases and J 0 bases, with 10 bases left between them. The DNA of the CDR3 is TGTGCTAGTGGTTTGCGTGTGGGAGCGAACACCGGGGAGCTGTTTTTT. Amino acid sequence: CASGLRVGANTGELFF.

This clonotype was picked up many times. The chain employs TRBV7-9 and TRBJ2-7, with 10 bases that match TRBD1. The CDR3 is 14 amino acids. The V and J ends lost 4 bases and 3 bases, in that order; junction bases with no gene match: 3. Looked up from germline, CDR1 is SEHNR and CDR2 is FQNEAQ (reference sequence). CDR3 DNA: TGTGCCAGCAGCTCGACAGGGGGCCTCTACGAGCAGTACTTC. Amino acid sequence: CASSSTGGLYEQYF.

V usage is TRBV3-1 and J usage is TRBJ2-7; 7 bases map to TRBD1. With 2 bases clipped from V and 2 bases from J, the junction kept 9 bases outside the gene matches. The germline V gene encodes CDR1 LGHDT and CDR2 YNNKEL (reference sequence). This CDR3 contains 16 residues. The CDR3 region is CASSQPTRGQTYEQYF. CDR3 DNA sequence: TGTGCCAGCAGCCAACCAACTAGGGGACAGACCTACGAGCAGTACTTC.

There are a few counts of this clonotype. The chain carries TRBV4-2 and TRBJ2-1; the D is unclear. CDR1 LGHNA and CDR2 YNFKEQ come from the germline V gene. V gave up 0 bases and J gave up 0 bases, with 12 bases separating them. The CDR3 runs to 17 residues. This CDR3 reads CASSQDGQAPSYNEQFF. The DNA for the CDR3 is TGTGCCAGCAGCCAAGATGGTCAGGCACCCTCCTACAATGAGCAGTTCTTC.

The chain has TRBV21-1 and TRBJ2-7; TRBD1 reflects the table's D call only, with no check against the DNA. TRBV21-1 is reported as a pseudogene. This CDR3 is built from 18 residues. This chain's CDR3 is CAGSFSGWAGRLSYEQYF. The CDR3 nucleotides read TGTGCCGGCAGCTTTTCTGGGTGGGCAGGGCGTTTGTCATACGAGCAGTACTTC.

The gene calls are TRBV12-5 and TRBJ2-3; possibly TRBD1 for D (6 bases). The V gene lost 6 bases and the J gene lost 0 bases, with 10 bases spanning the gap. CDR1 is LGHNT and CDR2 is FRNRAP in the germline V gene. This CDR3 region has 14 residues. The CDR3 DNA sequence: TGTGCTAGTGGCCCCGGACAGAGCACAGATACGCAGTATTTT. This translates into CASGPGQSTDTQYF.

The table lists this clonotype with a few counts. The CDR3 DNA reads as TGTGCCAGCAGCTCCTTTGGGGGGCCGAAAGGATGGGAGACCCAGTACTTC. This codes for CASSSFGGPKGWETQYF. The chain recombines TRBV12-3 or TRBV12-4 with TRBJ2-5; D possibly uses TRBD1 or TRBD2 (6 bases each). This CDR3 is 17 amino acids long. V gave up 6 bases and J gave up 5 bases, with 25 bases separating them.

This clonotype has a handful of counts. The chain recombines TRBV7-2 with TRBJ2-7; D gene ambiguous. CDR1 and CDR2 from the germline V gene are SGHTA and FQGNSA. CDR3 length: 12 amino acids. The V end lost 0 bases, the J end lost 12 bases, and 12 bases lay between the germline ends. The CDR3 nucleotides read TGTGCCAGCAGCTTAGCCACCTTTGGTTTGTACTTC. Translating it yields CASSLATFGLYF. The whole variable domain, remainder taken from reference TRBV7-2 and TRBJ2-7, is GAGVSQSPSNKVTEKGKDVELRCDPISGHTALYWYRQSLGQGLEFLIYFQGNSAPDKSGLPSDRFSAERTGGSVSTLTIQRTQQEDSAVYLCASSLATFGLYFGPGTRLTVT.

This clonotype was picked up a small number of times. V and J are TRBV7-9 and TRBJ1-5; 9 bases align to TRBD1. This CDR3 spans 16 amino acids. Germline V CDR1 and CDR2: SEHNR, FQNEAQ (reference sequence). After removal of 5 bases from V and 1 base from J, the junction contained 6 bases not matched to a gene. The CDR3 DNA is TGTGCCAGCAGCCAACAGGGGGCCTCGAGCAATCAGCCCCAGCATTTT. The encoded protein is CASSQQGASSNQPQHF.

The chain is built from TRBV11-2 and TRBJ2-1, with 10 positions matching TRBD2. J lost 3 bases, V lost 4 bases, and 18 bases had no gene match. This CDR3 is built from 20 residues. Germline V gene data show CDR1 as SGHAT and CDR2 as FQNNGV. CDR3 in amino acids: CASSSQVGLAGVLYYNEQFF. In DNA form, the CDR3 reads TGTGCCAGCAGCTCCCAAGTGGGTCTAGCGGGAGTACTCTACTACAATGAGCAGTTCTTC.

This clonotype has only a few counts. This chain uses TRBV4-1 with TRBJ2-1; 8 bases map to TRBD1. CDR1 and CDR2 (germline): MGHRA, YSYEKL. The CDR3 length is 16 residues. V dropped 3 bases and J dropped 0; count of bases not matched to a gene: 4. CDR3 nucleotides: TGCGCCAGCAGCCAGCCTACAGGGGGCTCCTACAATGAGCAGTTCTTC. The encoded protein is CASSQPTGGSYNEQFF.

The chain combines TRBV20-1 with TRBJ2-1; perhaps TRBD2 as D (5 bases). The J call may be faulty, since TRBJ2-7 better matches the DNA end. Germline assignment: CDR1 DFQATT and CDR2 SNEGSKA (reference sequence). The CDR3 consists of 16 residues. The CDR3 region has the DNA TGCAGTGCTAGAGATTCGACGGGGAGCTCCTACAATGAGCAGTACTTC. This translates into CSARDSTGSSYNEQYF.

Comment on this clonotype: A junction boundary mismatches the germline segment, possibly from a read error. The chain has TRBV28 and TRBJ1-1, with 9 nucleotides matching TRBD1. The germline V gene encodes CDR1 MDHEN and CDR2 SYDVKM. The CDR3 totals 12 residues. The CDR3 DNA reads as TGTGCCACCGGACAGGGGAACAGTGAAGCTTTCTTT. This gives the protein CATGQGNSEAFF.

The chain has TRBV3-1 and TRBJ2-1; 8 bases align to TRBD1. J was trimmed by 4 bases and V by 4 bases; bases with no gene match: 9. CDR1 and CDR2 (germline): LGHDT, YNNKEL (reference sequence). There are 16 residues in the CDR3. The CDR3: CASSRYGTGHYNEQFF. The CDR3 DNA sequence: TGTGCCAGCAGCCGATACGGGACAGGCCATTACAATGAGCAGTTCTTC.

This clonotype was picked up a small number of times. The chain uses TRBV2 and TRBJ1-5, with TRBD1 identical over 7 bases. V dropped 10 bases and J dropped 6; count of bases not matched to a gene: 6. Germline V gene sequence: CDR1 SNHLY, CDR2 FYNNEI. The CDR3 spans 12 residues. The CDR3 protein is CAITTGPQPQHF. CDR3 in DNA: TGTGCCATCACGACAGGGCCTCAGCCCCAGCATTTT.

The chain combines TRBV7-9 with TRBJ1-2; D not certain. CDR3 length: 12 residues. Trimming removed 5 bases from V and 7 bases from J, with 11 bases in between. Germline-derived CDR1 and CDR2 are SEHNR and FQNEAQ (reference sequence). The CDR3 sequence is CASSREVVGYTF. The CDR3 DNA reads as TGTGCCAGCAGCAGGGAAGTAGTTGGCTACACCTTC.